This T cell receptor beta chain was captured in a study of cytotoxic CD8 clonotypes in ibrutinib-treated CLL (dated by TCRdb to the early 2020s). With respect to the entire study: The cohort was composed of about a dozen relapsed/refractory and approximately 14 treatment-naive patients; IGHV unmutated status was identified in under 18 patients. Partial responses were observed in roughly 25 patients and complete responses in 2; after a median follow-up of roughly 62 months, remission was maintained in 15 or so patients and progression was observed in some 12. Response samples were taken after a median of 12 months on treatment, ranging from about 6 to 36 months. On average, each sample had approximately 280,000 productive templates and around 100,000 productive rearrangements. Longitudinal samples were available for about 30% of the 86 trial participants. Cryopreserved peripheral blood mononuclear cells were obtained before treatment, at response, and at either sustained remission or disease progression. Every sample from remission and from progressive disease was obtained while the patients were still on ibrutinib. General study outcomes and caveats: Baseline clonality exceeded that of age-matched healthy donors and correlated strongly with circulating CD8+ T-cell counts. Public clonotypes were rare and either contracted or stayed stable during treatment, and the rise in clonality at ibrutinib response reflected the expansion of private clonotypes. An increase in clonality was observed at ibrutinib response, with clonality remaining stable during sustained remission and falling back toward baseline at progression. Sampling times were not matched between patients in sustained remission and patients whose disease was progressing, and lymph node repertoires were not examined.

On this clone itself: Its target antigen remains unknown. Base quality data are lacking; no much larger clone is found one base away.

At the junction V is shortened by 5 bases and J by 5 bases; bases outside the gene matches: 20. The CDR3 runs 20 residues from the cysteine to the phenylalanine. Of the read, only the CDR3 DNA is kept; its 60 bases are in frame from base 1. CDR1 MDHEN and CDR2 SYDVKM were looked up in the germline V gene. Each clonotype received, on average, 10x coverage in deep resolution sequencing performed on a MiSeq, where the target depth lay between 1 in 1 million and 1 in 200,000 T cells. The immunoSEQ hsTCRB Kit was used to generate TCR beta libraries. The paper's data handling went like this. ImmunoSEQ Data Assistant and ImmunoSEQ Analyzer were used for data analysis, and V, D and J genes were assigned according to IMGT definitions. Clonality, with values ranging from 0 to 1, was calculated as one minus the normalized Shannon entropy of productive rearrangement frequencies. Only overrepresented clonotypes making up at least 0.05% of the repertoire of each patient were included in the public clonotype analysis. Fewer than 15 repertoires from age-matched healthy donors, obtained from immuneACCESS, served as clonality controls. TCRdb carries this immuneACCESS record with in-frame sequences only. Its versions omit some clonotypes, under half of them owing to an unresolved V gene in the studies checked, with the rest unexplained. V, J and clone size are those of that table, while D and trimming were read from the DNA. The sample data list 55,000 to 85,000 clones, and about nine tenths of these were observed just once. The ten largest clones add up to around 3.1% of the sample.

The time point label of this sample denotes: about twelve months on ibrutinib. Around 1.8 micrograms of genomic DNA were extracted from cryopreserved PBMCs for TCR beta library preparation. Longitudinal blood samples from CLL patients on ibrutinib monotherapy were analyzed using high-throughput TCR beta sequencing. The patients took part in an open-label, single-center phase 2 trial of ibrutinib monotherapy. Sequences were derived from PBMCs, sampled after 12 months of ibrutinib treatment. Recombination joined TRBV28 with TRBJ2-3, and 12 junction bases match TRBD2. This sequence originates from a human donor with chronic lymphocytic leukemia. The CDR3 region: CASSTLAGGSPMALRDTQYF. The nucleotides read TGTGCCAGCAGTACCCTAGCGGGAGGGTCCCCCATGGCGTTGAGAGATACGCAGTATTTT.